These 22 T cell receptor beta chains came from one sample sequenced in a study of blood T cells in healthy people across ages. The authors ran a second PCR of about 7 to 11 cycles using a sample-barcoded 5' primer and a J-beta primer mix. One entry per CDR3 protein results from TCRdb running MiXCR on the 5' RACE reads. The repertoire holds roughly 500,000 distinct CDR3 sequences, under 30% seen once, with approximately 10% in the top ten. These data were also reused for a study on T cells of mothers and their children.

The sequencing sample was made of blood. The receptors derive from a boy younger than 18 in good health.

CDR3 sequence reads: CASSSGEGGANVLTF. The CDR3 region has the DNA TGTGCCAGCAGTTCAGGGGAGGGTGGGGCCAACGTCCTGACTTTC. The chain carries TRBV7-2 and TRBJ2-6; the D gene is possibly TRBD2 (7 bases). The germline V and J ends were trimmed by 6 bases and 3 bases, with 12 bases remaining between them. Germline V gives CDR1 SGHTA, CDR2 FQGNSA. This CDR3 spans 15 amino acids.

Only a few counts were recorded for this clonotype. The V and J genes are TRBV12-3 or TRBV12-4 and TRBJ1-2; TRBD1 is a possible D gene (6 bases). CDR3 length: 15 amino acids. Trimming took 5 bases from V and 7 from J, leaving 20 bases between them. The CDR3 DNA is TGTGCCAGCAGTCTTTTACGTACTACAGGGAGTGGCTACACCTTC. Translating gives CASSLLRTTGSGYTF.

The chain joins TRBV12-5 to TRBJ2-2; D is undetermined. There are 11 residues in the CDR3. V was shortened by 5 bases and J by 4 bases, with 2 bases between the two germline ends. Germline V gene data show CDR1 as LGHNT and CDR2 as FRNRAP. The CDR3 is CASGGTGELFF. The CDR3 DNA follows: TGTGCTAGTGGTGGCACCGGGGAGCTGTTTTTT. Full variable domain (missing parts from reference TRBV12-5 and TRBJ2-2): DARVTQTPRHKVTEMGQEVTMRCQPILGHNTVFWYRQTMMQGLELLAYFRNRAPLDDSGMPKDRFSAEMPDATLATLKIQPSEPRDSAVYFCASGGTGELFFGEGSRLTVL.

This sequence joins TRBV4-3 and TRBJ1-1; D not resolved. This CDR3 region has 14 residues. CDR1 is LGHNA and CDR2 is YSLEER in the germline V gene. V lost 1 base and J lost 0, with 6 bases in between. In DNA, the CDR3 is TGCGCCAGCAGCCAAGGGATTCTGAACACTGAAGCTTTCTTT. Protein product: CASSQGILNTEAFF.

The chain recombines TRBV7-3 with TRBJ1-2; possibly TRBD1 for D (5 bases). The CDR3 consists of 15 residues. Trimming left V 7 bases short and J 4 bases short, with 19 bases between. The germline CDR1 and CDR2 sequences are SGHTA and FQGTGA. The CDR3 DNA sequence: TGTGCCAGCAAGGCAAATTTAGGGGACTTCTATGGCTACACCTTC. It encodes CASKANLGDFYGYTF.

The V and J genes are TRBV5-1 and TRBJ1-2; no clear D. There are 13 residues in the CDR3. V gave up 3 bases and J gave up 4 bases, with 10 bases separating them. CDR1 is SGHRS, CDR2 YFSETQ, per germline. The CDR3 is CASSSEGSYGYTF. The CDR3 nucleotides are TGCGCCAGCAGCTCGGAAGGGAGCTATGGCTACACCTTC.

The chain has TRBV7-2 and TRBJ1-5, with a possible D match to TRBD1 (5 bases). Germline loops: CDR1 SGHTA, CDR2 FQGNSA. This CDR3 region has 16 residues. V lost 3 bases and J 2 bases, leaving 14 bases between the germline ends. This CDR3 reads CASSFQAGQGNQPQHF. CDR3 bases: TGTGCCAGCAGCTTCCAGGCAGGGCAGGGCAATCAGCCCCAGCATTTT.

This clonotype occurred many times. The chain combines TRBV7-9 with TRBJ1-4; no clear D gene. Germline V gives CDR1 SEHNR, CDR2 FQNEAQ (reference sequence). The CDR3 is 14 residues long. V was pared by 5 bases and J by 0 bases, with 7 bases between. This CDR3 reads CASSRQATNEKLFF. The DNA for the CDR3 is TGTGCCAGCAGCCGACAAGCAACTAATGAAAAACTGTTTTTT. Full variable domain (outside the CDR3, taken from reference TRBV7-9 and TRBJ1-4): DTGVSQNPRHKITKRGQNVTFRCDPISEHNRLYWYRQTLGQGPEFLTYFQNEAQLEKSRLLSDRFSAERPKGSFSTLEIQRTEQGDSAMYLCASSRQATNEKLFFGSGTQLSVL.

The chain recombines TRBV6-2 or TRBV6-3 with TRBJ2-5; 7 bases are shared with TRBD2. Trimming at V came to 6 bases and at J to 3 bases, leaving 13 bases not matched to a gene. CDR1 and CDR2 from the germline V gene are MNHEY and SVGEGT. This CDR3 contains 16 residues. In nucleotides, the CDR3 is TGTGCCAGCAGGGCCCCTTGGCGGGAGTCAGAAGAGACCCAGTACTTC. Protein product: CASRAPWRESEETQYF.

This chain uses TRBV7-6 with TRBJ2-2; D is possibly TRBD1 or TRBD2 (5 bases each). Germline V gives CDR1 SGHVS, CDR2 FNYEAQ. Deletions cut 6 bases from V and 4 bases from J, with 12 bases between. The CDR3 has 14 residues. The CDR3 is CASRPGTSTGELFF. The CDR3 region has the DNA TGTGCCAGCAGGCCCGGGACCTCCACCGGGGAGCTGTTTTTT.

The CDR3 loop reads CASSLYEGFGQPQHF. CDR3 sequence (DNA): TGTGCCAGCAGCTTGTACGAGGGGTTCGGACAGCCCCAGCATTTT. The chain recombines TRBV5-6 with TRBJ1-5; D might be TRBD1 (5 bases). This CDR3 region has 15 residues. Germline V CDR1 and CDR2: SGHDT, YYEEEE. V lost 1 base to trimming and J lost 7 bases, with 15 bases between them.

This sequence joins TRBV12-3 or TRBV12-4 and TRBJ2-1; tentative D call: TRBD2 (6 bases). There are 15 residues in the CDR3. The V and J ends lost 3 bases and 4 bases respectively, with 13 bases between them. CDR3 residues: CASSLRGERYNEQFF. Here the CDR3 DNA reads TGTGCCAGCAGTTTGCGGGGAGAACGGTACAATGAGCAGTTCTTC.

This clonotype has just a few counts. CDR3 sequence reads: CSAVLAGRSYNEQFF. CDR3 bases: TGCAGTGCTGTACTAGCGGGCCGCTCCTACAATGAGCAGTTCTTC. V usage is TRBV20-1 and J usage is TRBJ2-1; 9 nucleotides align to TRBD2. Unmatched junction bases numbered 5, after V lost 5 bases and J lost 0 bases. Germline CDR1 and CDR2: DFQATT and SNEGSKA (reference sequence). CDR3 size: 15 residues.

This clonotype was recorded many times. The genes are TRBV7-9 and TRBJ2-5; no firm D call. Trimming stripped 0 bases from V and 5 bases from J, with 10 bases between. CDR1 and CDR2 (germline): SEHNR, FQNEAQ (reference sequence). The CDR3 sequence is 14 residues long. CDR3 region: CASSLAAARETQYF. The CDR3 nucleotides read TGTGCCAGCAGCTTAGCGGCGGCACGGGAGACCCAGTACTTC.

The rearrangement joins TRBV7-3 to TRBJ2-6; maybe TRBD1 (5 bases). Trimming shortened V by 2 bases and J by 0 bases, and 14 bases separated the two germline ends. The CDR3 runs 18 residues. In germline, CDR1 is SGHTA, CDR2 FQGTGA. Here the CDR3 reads CASSLRQTLSSGANVLTF. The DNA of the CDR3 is TGTGCCAGCAGCTTACGACAGACTCTTTCCTCTGGGGCCAACGTCCTGACTTTC.

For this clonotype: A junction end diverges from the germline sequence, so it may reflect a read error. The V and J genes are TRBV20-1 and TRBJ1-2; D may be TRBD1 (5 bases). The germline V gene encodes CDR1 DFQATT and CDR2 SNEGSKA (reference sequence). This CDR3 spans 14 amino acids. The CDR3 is CSARGDLAVYGYTF. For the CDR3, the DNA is TGCAGTGCCAGAGGGGACCTGGCCGTCTATGGCTACACCTTC.

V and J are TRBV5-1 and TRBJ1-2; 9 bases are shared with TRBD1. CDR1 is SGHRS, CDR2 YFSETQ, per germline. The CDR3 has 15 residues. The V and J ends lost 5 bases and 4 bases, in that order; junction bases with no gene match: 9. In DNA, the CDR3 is TGCGCCAGCAGTCCGGACAGGGGATTTAGCTATGGCTACACCTTC. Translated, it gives CASSPDRGFSYGYTF. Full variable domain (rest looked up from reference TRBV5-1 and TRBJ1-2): KAGVTQTPRYLIKTRGQQVTLSCSPISGHRSVSWYQQTPGQGLQFLFEYFSETQRNKGNFPGRFSGRQFSNSRSEMNVSTLELGDSALYLCASSPDRGFSYGYTFGSGTRLTVV.

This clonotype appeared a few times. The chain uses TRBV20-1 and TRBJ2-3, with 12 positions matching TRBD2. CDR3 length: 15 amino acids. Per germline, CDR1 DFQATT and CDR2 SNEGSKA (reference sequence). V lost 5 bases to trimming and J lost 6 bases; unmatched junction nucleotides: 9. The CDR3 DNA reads TGCAGTGCTGGAGGACTAGCGGGGACCCCGGATACGCAGTATTTT. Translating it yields CSAGGLAGTPDTQYF.

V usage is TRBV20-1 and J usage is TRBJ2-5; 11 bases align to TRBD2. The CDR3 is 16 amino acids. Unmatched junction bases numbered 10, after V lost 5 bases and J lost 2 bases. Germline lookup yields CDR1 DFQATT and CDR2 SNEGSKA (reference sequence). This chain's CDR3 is CSAYPGLAGIQETQYF. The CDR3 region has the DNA TGCAGTGCTTACCCCGGACTAGCGGGTATACAAGAGACCCAGTACTTC.

Here the CDR3 DNA reads TGTGCCAGCAGGCCCCCGGCGGTATTTGAGCAGTTCTTC. It is translated as CASRPPAVFEQFF. This sequence joins TRBV6-2 or TRBV6-3 and TRBJ2-5, with D unresolved. The J call could be wrong; TRBJ2-1 is a better fit for the DNA end. Germline V gene data show CDR1 as MNHEY and CDR2 as SVGEGT. This CDR3 comprises 13 residues.

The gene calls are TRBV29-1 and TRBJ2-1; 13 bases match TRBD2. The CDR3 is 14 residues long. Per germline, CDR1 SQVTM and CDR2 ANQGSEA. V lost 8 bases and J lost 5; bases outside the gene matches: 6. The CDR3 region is CSSAGLAGDNEQFF. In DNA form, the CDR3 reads TGCAGCTCAGCAGGACTAGCGGGGGACAATGAGCAGTTCTTC.

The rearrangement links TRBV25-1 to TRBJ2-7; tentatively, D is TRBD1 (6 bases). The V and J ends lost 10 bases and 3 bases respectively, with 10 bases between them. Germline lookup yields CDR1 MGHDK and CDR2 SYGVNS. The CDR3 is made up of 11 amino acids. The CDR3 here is CATVGGYEQYF. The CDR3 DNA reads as TGTGCCACCGTAGGGGGCTACGAGCAGTACTTC.